Listed below are T cell receptor beta chains from one sample, sequenced in a study of blood T cell repertoires in COVID-19. Generated by immunoSEQ multiplex PCR, the TCRdb table keeps only in-frame clones and is missing some. The table records over 200,000 clones, 75% to 90% of them present only once. Source material: peripheral blood. These receptors all come from a woman aged 65 to 85 with active or convalescent COVID-19. Both conserved end residues are part of each CDR3. The D gene is left open where the match is weak. Clone size is not always given. Where it is, it says once, few, many or a class for expanded clones.

clone_size j_call d_call v_call cdr3_nt cdr3_aa
- TRBJ2-7 TRBD1 TRBV12-5 TGTGCTAGTGGTTTGGCGGGGACAGGGGGCCACGAGCAGTACTTC CASGLAGTGGHEQYF
once TRBJ2-4 - TRBV11-2 TGTGCCAGCAATAACCCGGAGGGCCCGGCTCGAAACATTCAGTACTTC CASNNPEGPARNIQYF
few TRBJ2-1 - TRBV5-1 TGCGCCAGCAGCTCCCTTGCCAGCTCCTACAATGAGCAGTTCTTC CASSSLASSYNEQFF
few TRBJ1-5 - TRBV10-2 TGCGCCAGCAGTGAGTGGAGGGCAACGAGCAATCAGCCCCAGCATTTT CASSEWRATSNQPQHF
- TRBJ2-3 - TRBV5-1 TGCGCCAGCAGCGCCACTCCCCCGTACGGCACAGATACGCAGTATTTT CASSATPPYGTDTQYF
- TRBJ2-5 - TRBV4-2 TGTGCCAGCAGCCAAGATCAGGGTGAGAAAGAGACCCAGTACTTC CASSQDQGEKETQYF
- TRBJ1-3 TRBD1 TRBV18 TGTGCCAGCTCACCAGAGGGGGCTTCGTTTGGAAACACCATATATTTT CASSPEGASFGNTIYF
- TRBJ1-5 - TRBV6-1 TGTGCCAGCAGGGAAGCAGGGGTTTATAGCAATCAGCCCCAGCATTTT CASREAGVYSNQPQHF
- TRBJ1-4 TRBD1 TRBV5-1 TGCGCCAGCAGCCCCCGACAGGGGCGCGGGGAAAAACTGTTTTTT CASSPRQGRGEKLFF
- TRBJ2-2 TRBD2 TRBV5-1 TGCGCCAGCAGCCCCGGACTAGCGGGAGGCACCGGGGAGCTGTTTTTT CASSPGLAGGTGELFF
once TRBJ2-2 TRBD2 TRBV7-6 TGTGCCAGCAGCTCAAGGACTAGCGGGCATTCTACCGGGGAGCTGTTTTTT CASSSRTSGHSTGELFF